This T cell receptor beta chain was retrieved from a study of CD8 T cells in ankylosing spondylitis. Overall study results and limits: Matched synovial fluid from ankylosing spondylitis patients was reported to be enriched for disease-linked clones. Ankylosing spondylitis blood appeared to carry a characteristic TCR beta motif of roughly eight highly homologous variants.

Only a few counts were recorded for this clonotype. Its specificity is unknown. Construction of TCR beta libraries was performed using quantitative 5'-RACE with molecular barcodes. TCRdb reanalysed the 5' RACE reads using MiXCR and keeps one entry per CDR3 protein. The sample consists of just over 350,000 distinct CDR3 sequences, around 20% of them appearing once. Germline V gene lookup returns CDR1 MRHNA and CDR2 SNTAGT. The CDR3 loop spans 13 amino acids. Trimming took 0 bases from V and 7 from J, leaving 7 bases between them. J is TRBJ2-1 and V is TRBV6-4, with D unclear. Sequenced input: blood, either unsorted or a sorted T cell fraction (not recorded which). This TCR was sampled from a male donor with ankylosing spondylitis or in good health (not recorded which). This CDR3 is CASSDSNGNEQFF. The CDR3 coding sequence is TGTGCCAGCAGTGACTCGAATGGGAATGAGCAGTTCTTC.